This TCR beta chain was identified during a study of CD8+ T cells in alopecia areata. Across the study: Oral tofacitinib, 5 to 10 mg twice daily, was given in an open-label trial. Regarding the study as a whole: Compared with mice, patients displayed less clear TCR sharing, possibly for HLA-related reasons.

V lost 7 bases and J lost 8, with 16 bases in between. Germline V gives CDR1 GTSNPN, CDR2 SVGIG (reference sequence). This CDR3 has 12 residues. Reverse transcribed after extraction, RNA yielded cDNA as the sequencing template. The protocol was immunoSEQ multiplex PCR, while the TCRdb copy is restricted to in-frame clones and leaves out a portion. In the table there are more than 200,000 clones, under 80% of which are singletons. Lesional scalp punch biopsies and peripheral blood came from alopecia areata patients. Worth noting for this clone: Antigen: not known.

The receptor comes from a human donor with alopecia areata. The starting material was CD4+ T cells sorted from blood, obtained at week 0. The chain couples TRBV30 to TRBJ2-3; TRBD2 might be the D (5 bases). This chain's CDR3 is CAYSTVGVTQYF. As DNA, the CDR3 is TGTGCCTACTCGACTGTGGGAGTTACGCAGTATTTT.